The 25 T cell receptor beta chains below were found in one sample sequenced in a study of shared clonotypes between healthy human individuals. Sequencing was performed with immunoSEQ multiplex PCR; in TCRdb, only in-frame clones are kept and a portion is missing. Among approximately 590,000 clones listed, nearly 97% were seen once. CD45RO-negative cells were positively selected for CCR7, leaving out terminally differentiated effector memory CD45RA+ cells. The sequencing sample was made of naive CD8+ T cells sorted from blood. The receptors stem from a woman aged 25 to 39 in good health.

The gene calls are TRBV11-2 and TRBJ2-7, with D perhaps matching TRBD2 (5 bases). Trimming shortened V by 1 base and J by 4 bases, and 11 bases separated the two germline ends. There are 14 residues in the CDR3. The germline V gene has CDR1 SGHAT and CDR2 FQNNGV. CDR3 loop: CASSLATREYEQYF. The CDR3 nucleotides read TGTGCCAGCAGCTTAGCAACTAGAGAGTACGAGCAGTACTTC.

The chain has TRBV13 and TRBJ2-7; D gene unclear. The V end was cut by 4 bases, the J end by 6 bases, with 22 bases between. CDR1 PRHDT and CDR2 FYEKMQ come from the germline V gene (reference sequence). This CDR3 comprises 16 residues. The CDR3 sequence: CASSSAISALHVEQYF. CDR3 DNA sequence: TGTGCCAGCAGCTCCGCGATATCCGCCCTTCATGTCGAGCAGTACTTC.

J is TRBJ2-7 and V is TRBV2; D is unresolved. This CDR3 is 14 amino acids long. CDR1 is SNHLY and CDR2 is FYNNEI in the germline V gene. Trimming cost V 1 base and J 2 bases, with 9 bases left between them. In DNA form, the CDR3 reads TGTGCCAGCAGTGAAGGTGTCACCACCTACGAGCAGTACTTC. This encodes CASSEGVTTYEQYF.

J is TRBJ2-7 and V is TRBV5-4; TRBD2 matches at 8 bases. Trimming removed 2 bases from V and 9 bases from J; junction bases left unmatched: 7. The germline CDR1 and CDR2 sequences are SGHNT and YYREEE (reference sequence). The CDR3 covers 13 residues. The CDR3 DNA follows: TGTGCCAGCAGCTTAACTAGCGGATCGGGGCAGTACTTC. The encoded protein is CASSLTSGSGQYF.

The J gene is TRBJ2-7, the V gene TRBV30, with D perhaps TRBD2 (5 bases). Germline CDR1 and CDR2: GTSNPN and SVGIG (reference sequence). This CDR3 has 13 residues. V dropped 3 bases and J dropped 3 bases, with 12 bases sitting between them. Here the CDR3 reads CAWSSGLGYEQYF. CDR3 nucleotides: TGTGCCTGGAGCTCCGGACTCGGCTACGAGCAGTACTTC.

On this clone itself: Within the sample, other DNA sequences also encode this same CDR3. V and J are TRBV27 and TRBJ2-3; 15 nucleotides line up with TRBD2. The ends lost 2 bases at V and 6 bases at J; junction bases unmatched: 0. The CDR3 consists of 15 residues. CDR1 is MNHEY and CDR2 is SMNVEV in the germline V gene (reference sequence). The CDR3 spells CASSLGTSGRDTQYF. The CDR3 DNA sequence: TGTGCCAGCAGTTTAGGGACTAGCGGGAGGGATACGCAGTATTTT.

This chain links TRBV15 with TRBJ2-5; D gene ambiguous. This CDR3 region has 11 residues. Germline loops: CDR1 LNHNV, CDR2 YYDKDF (reference sequence). The V gene lost 6 bases and the J gene lost 7 bases, with 9 bases spanning the gap. The CDR3 bases are TGTGCCACCAGTGGAGTAGGGACCCAGTACTTC. It encodes CATSGVGTQYF. Looking up the rest from reference TRBV15 and TRBJ2-5 gives the full variable domain: DAMVIQNPRYQVTQFGKPVTLSCSQTLNHNVMYWYQQKSSQAPKLLFHYYDKDFNNEADTPDNFQSRRPNTSFCFLDIRSPGLGDTAMYLCATSGVGTQYFGPGTRLLVL.

This chain links TRBV27 with TRBJ2-1, with D possibly being TRBD1 (6 bases). Trimming removed 5 bases from V and 7 bases from J, with 9 bases in between. Per the germline V gene, CDR1 is MNHEY and CDR2 is SMNVEV (reference sequence). The CDR3 spans 12 residues. The CDR3 region is CASSVQGNEQFF. CDR3 DNA: TGTGCCAGCAGTGTACAGGGTAATGAGCAGTTCTTC.

The chain has TRBV28 and TRBJ2-7, with TRBD1 matching 9 bases. The CDR3 extends over 14 amino acids. The germline gives CDR1 MDHEN, CDR2 SYDVKM. Trimming at V came to 5 bases and at J to 2 bases, leaving 4 bases not matched to a gene. CDR3 loop: CASSGRDRAYEQYF. The CDR3 DNA reads as TGTGCCAGCAGTGGCCGGGACAGGGCCTACGAGCAGTACTTC.

The chain joins TRBV4-1 to TRBJ2-5; 9 bases fit TRBD2. Near its end, the DNA agrees better with TRBJ2-7, so the J call may be wrong. The CDR3 runs to 15 residues. CDR1 and CDR2 (germline): MGHRA, YSYEKL. This CDR3 is CASSRPGTSLGEQYF. CDR3 sequence (DNA): TGCGCCAGCAGCCGCCCCGGGACTAGCCTGGGCGAGCAGTACTTC.

V gene TRBV10-2 combines with J gene TRBJ2-5; D gene unclear. Germline V gives CDR1 WSHSY, CDR2 SAAADI. Trimming pared 2 bases from V and 2 bases from J, leaving 6 bases between. The CDR3 consists of 13 residues. CDR3 in amino acids: CASSEAIQETQYF. The CDR3 DNA reads TGCGCCAGCAGTGAGGCCATACAAGAGACCCAGTACTTC.

This clone was detected a few times. The chain has TRBV6-1 and TRBJ1-5, with a tentative D call TRBD1 (6 bases). Germline V gene sequence: CDR1 MNHNS, CDR2 SASEGT. The CDR3 totals 12 residues. Trimming removed 7 bases from V and 5 bases from J, with 9 bases in between. The CDR3 spells CASTWTDQPQHF. In DNA form, the CDR3 reads TGTGCCAGCACTTGGACAGATCAGCCCCAGCATTTT.

The CDR3 loop is CASSLDTDTQYF. CDR3 nucleotides: TGTGCCAGCAGCTTGGACACAGATACGCAGTATTTT. V gene TRBV5-4 combines with J gene TRBJ2-3; D call uncertain. Germline V gene lookup returns CDR1 SGHNT and CDR2 YYREEE (reference sequence). V was clipped by 0 bases and J by 2 bases, with 1 base between them. The CDR3 runs to 12 residues.

The chain couples TRBV5-6 to TRBJ2-3; D is possibly TRBD1 or TRBD2 (5 bases each). Germline values: CDR1 SGHDT, CDR2 YYEEEE. CDR3 size: 14 residues. V lost 3 bases and J 1 base, leaving 9 bases between the germline ends. In DNA form, the CDR3 reads TGTGCCAGCAGCTCCGAGGGACGCACAGATACGCAGTATTTT. It encodes CASSSEGRTDTQYF.

This clone was seen only once. The rearrangement links TRBV6-1 to TRBJ2-7, with TRBD2 matching over 7 bases. The germline gives CDR1 MNHNS, CDR2 SASEGT. The CDR3 spans 14 residues. V was pared by 2 bases and J by 2 bases, with 3 bases of the junction left unmatched. CDR3 nucleotide sequence: TGTGCCAGCAGTGAATGGGAGGGCCCCTACGAGCAGTACTTC. It codes for CASSEWEGPYEQYF.

The V call is TRBV28, the J call TRBJ2-5; 8 bases line up with TRBD1. Germline CDR1 MDHEN, CDR2 SYDVKM. With 5 bases clipped from V and 3 bases from J, the junction kept 5 bases outside the gene matches. The CDR3 has 14 amino acids. DNA of the CDR3: TGTGCCAGCAGTCAGGACAGGGCTGAAGAGACCCAGTACTTC. This sequence encodes CASSQDRAEETQYF.

CDR3 region: CASSSSVSGTQYF. Here the CDR3 DNA reads TGTGCCAGCAGTTCTTCCGTCAGTGGGACCCAGTACTTC. This chain joins TRBV27 and TRBJ2-5; D gene unclear. The CDR3 has 13 amino acids. Germline V gives CDR1 MNHEY, CDR2 SMNVEV (reference sequence). V lost 4 bases to trimming and J lost 7 bases, with 13 bases between them.

This chain links TRBV7-9 with TRBJ2-3; possibly TRBD2 for D (6 bases). The CDR3 is 12 residues long. Per germline, CDR1 SEHNR and CDR2 FQNEAQ (reference sequence). V lost 3 bases, J lost 11 bases, and 12 bases lay in between. Here the CDR3 DNA reads TGTGCCAGCAGCTTCAGGGAGGTAGAGCAGTATTTT. Residues: CASSFREVEQYF.

This rearrangement joins TRBV4-1 to TRBJ2-7; D may be TRBD2 (6 bases). V lost 0 bases to trimming and J lost 1 base, with 13 bases between them. Per the germline V gene, CDR1 is MGHRA and CDR2 is YSYEKL. This CDR3 comprises 16 residues. This CDR3 is CASSQDGSGLSYEQYF. In nucleotides, the CDR3 is TGCGCCAGCAGCCAAGATGGAAGCGGGTTGTCCTACGAGCAGTACTTC.

The genes are TRBV18 and TRBJ1-3; D is unresolved. The germline V and J ends were trimmed by 0 bases and 0 bases, with 6 bases remaining between them. The CDR3 runs 15 residues. The germline CDR1 and CDR2 sequences are KGHSH and LQKENI. The CDR3 DNA reads as TGTGCCAGCTCACCACCGAGGGACTCTGGAAACACCATATATTTT. It specifies CASSPPRDSGNTIYF.

The chain employs TRBV14 and TRBJ2-7; possibly TRBD2 for D (7 bases). The V end was cut by 1 base, the J end by 5 bases, with 21 bases between. CDR3 length equals 17 residues. CDR1 is SGHDN and CDR2 is FVKESK in the germline V gene. CDR3 DNA: TGTGCCAGCAGCCAAGCCTATTACGGGGGGCCGTATGACGAGCAGTACTTC. Amino acids: CASSQAYYGGPYDEQYF.

The chain uses TRBV7-8 and TRBJ1-1, with D unresolved. V lost 1 base and J lost 0, with 6 bases in between. Looked up from germline, CDR1 is SGHVS and CDR2 is FQNEAQ. This CDR3 comprises 14 residues. CDR3 bases: TGTGCCAGCAGCTTAGAACTGTTGAACACTGAAGCTTTCTTT. This sequence encodes CASSLELLNTEAFF.

The rearrangement uses TRBV28 and TRBJ1-1; tentatively, D is TRBD1 (6 bases). The length of the CDR3 is 15 residues. V was trimmed by 7 bases and J by 0 bases, leaving 15 bases between them. CDR1 and CDR2 from the germline V gene are MDHEN and SYDVKM. The CDR3, as DNA: TGTGCCAGCACCCCGCCAGGGGACTTGAACACTGAAGCTTTCTTT. Its protein product is CASTPPGDLNTEAFF.

In DNA form, the CDR3 reads TGTGCCAGCAGTTCGACTAGCGAGTCCTACGAGCAGTACTTC. Amino acids: CASSSTSESYEQYF. The chain couples TRBV27 to TRBJ2-7; TRBD2 agrees at 8 bases. Germline loops: CDR1 MNHEY, CDR2 SMNVEV (reference sequence). This CDR3 comprises 14 residues. V trimming: 4 bases; J trimming: 1 base; junction bases outside the gene matches: 3.

J is TRBJ1-5 and V is TRBV6-4; TRBD1 might be the D (5 bases). The CDR3 runs to 18 residues. Germline V CDR1 and CDR2: MRHNA, SNTAGT. V lost 0 bases and J lost 2, with 17 bases in between. CDR3 loop: CASSDSSGTDVGNQPQHF. The DNA of the CDR3 is TGTGCCAGCAGTGACTCATCCGGGACCGACGTCGGCAATCAGCCCCAGCATTTT.